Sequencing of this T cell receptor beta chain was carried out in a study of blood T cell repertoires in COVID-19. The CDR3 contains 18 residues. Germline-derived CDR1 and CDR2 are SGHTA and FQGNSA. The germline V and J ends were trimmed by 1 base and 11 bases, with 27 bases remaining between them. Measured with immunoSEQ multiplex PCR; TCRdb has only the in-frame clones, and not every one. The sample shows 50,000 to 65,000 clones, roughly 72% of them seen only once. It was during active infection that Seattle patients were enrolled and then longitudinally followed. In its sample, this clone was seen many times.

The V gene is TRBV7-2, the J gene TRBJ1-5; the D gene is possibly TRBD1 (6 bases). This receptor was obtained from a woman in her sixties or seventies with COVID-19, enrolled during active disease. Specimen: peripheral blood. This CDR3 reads CASSLVGEDSFGSGAQHF. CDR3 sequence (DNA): TGTGCCAGCAGCTTAGTAGGCGAGGACAGTTTCGGATCAGGGGCCCAGCATTTT.